This T cell receptor (beta chain) was recorded in a study of blood T cell repertoires in COVID-19. This clone was picked up a small number of times. Assay used: immunoSEQ multiplex PCR; TCRdb lists only in-frame clones, some missing. The sample holds some 60,000 clones, 60% to 85% seen once. The receptor comes from a man aged 30 to 45 with COVID-19, enrolled during active disease. Sequences were obtained from peripheral blood.

CDR3 sequence: CASSIGPGMNTEAFF. As DNA, the CDR3 is TGTGCCAGTAGTATAGGCCCGGGGATGAACACTGAAGCTTTCTTT. The chain carries TRBV19 and TRBJ1-1, with no clear D. Trimming shortened V by 1 base and J by 0 bases, and 9 bases separated the two germline ends. CDR1 is LNHDA and CDR2 is SQIVND in the germline V gene (reference sequence). The CDR3 consists of 15 residues.